This TCR beta chain was recorded in a study of shared clonotypes between healthy human individuals. This clone came up once. Its antigen is still unknown. Over several immunoSEQ plates, each subset's genomic DNA was distributed in even portions. Measured with immunoSEQ multiplex PCR; TCRdb has only the in-frame clones, and not every one. The sample consists of some 2,500,000 clones, 85% to 95% of them appearing once. Broader study findings: The authors expected sequencing depth to affect clonotype sharing among donors. The diversity represented, both genetic and in exposure history, was limited by few donors.

Trimming took off 6 bases at V and 7 bases at J, with 16 bases between the two ends. CDR3 length: 13 amino acids. Germline-derived CDR1 and CDR2 are ENHRY and SYGVKD. The chain recombines TRBV10-3 with TRBJ2-7; TRBD2 is a possible D gene (6 bases). The TCR sequence derives from a man between 18 and 29 years old in good health. Some clones in this sample may be carry-over from other donors' samples. Sample: naive CD4+ T cells from PBMCs. As for subset: CD45RA+ positively selected. The CDR3 DNA is TGTGCCATCAGAGGCGGGGCCCCTTTGGAGCAGTACTTC. Translating it yields CAIRGGAPLEQYF.